The 19 T cell receptor beta chains below all came from one sample that was sequenced in a study of regulatory T cells in long-lasting Graves disease listed by TCRdb under 2021. The time point label corresponds to: persistent/refractory GD, antithyroid drugs over 5 years with positive TRAb. RNA was extracted from PBMCs in TRIzol for both TCR sequencing and RNA sequencing. Library prep was done by multiplex PCR. TCRdb records Illumina HiSeq 4000 as the sequencer. TCR beta libraries were built with iRepertoire HTBI primers and Arm-PCR amplification of CDR3 regions. Through fastp at Q25 and MiXCR, TCRdb rebuilt clones from the public reads, retaining in-frame beta chains. A single entry per CDR3 protein holds the most common genes and DNA from its merged rows. This sample has around 450,000 distinct CDR3 sequences in its table, and around a fifth of those were observed once. The ten top clones hold roughly 7.7% of the sample.

The material sequenced was peripheral blood mononuclear cells (PBMCs), taken when the disease was refractory, from a patient treated with antithyroid drugs. The receptors were sampled from a female donor with Graves disease.

The chain combines TRBV6-1 with TRBJ2-3; D is ambiguous. The germline V and J ends were trimmed by 2 bases and 9 bases, with 9 bases remaining between them. This CDR3 comprises 12 residues. The V gene's germline CDR1 is MNHNS and CDR2 SASEGT. The CDR3 reads CASSESKWTQYF. For the CDR3, the DNA is TGTGCCAGCAGTGAAAGTAAGTGGACGCAGTATTTT.

The V call is TRBV7-8, the J call TRBJ2-5; 10 bases match TRBD2. CDR3 length: 16 amino acids. With V trimmed by 5 bases and J by 5 bases, 11 bases remained unmatched. Germline V CDR1 and CDR2: SGHVS, FQNEAQ. The CDR3 DNA sequence: TGTGCCAGCAGCCTGTCTCTAGCGGGAGTTGGGGAGACCCAGTACTTC. Its translation: CASSLSLAGVGETQYF. Filled out from reference TRBV7-8 and TRBJ2-5, the complete variable domain reads GAGVSQSPRYKVAKRGQDVALRCDPISGHVSLFWYQQALGQGPEFLTYFQNEAQLDKSGLPSDRFFAERPEGSVSTLKIQRTQQEDSAVYLCASSLSLAGVGETQYFGPGTRLLVL.

This clonotype was seen at least ten times. The chain carries TRBV2 and TRBJ2-7, with D perhaps TRBD2 (7 bases). V was pared by 6 bases and J by 6 bases, with 15 bases between. This CDR3 has 13 residues. Germline V gene sequence: CDR1 SNHLY, CDR2 FYNNEI. CDR3 sequence reads: CASRRGGAREQYF. The CDR3 DNA follows: TGTGCCAGCAGACGAGGGGGGGCCCGCGAGCAGTACTTC. Complete variable domain (other parts from reference TRBV2 and TRBJ2-7): EPEVTQTPSHQVTQMGQEVILRCVPISNHLYFYWYRQILGQKVEFLVSFYNNEISEKSEIFDDQFSVERPDGSNFTLKIRSTKLEDSAMYFCASRRGGAREQYFGPGTRLTVT.

This clonotype was counted at least ten times. This chain uses TRBV6-5 with TRBJ1-5, with D maybe TRBD1 (5 bases). Trimming shortened V by 0 bases and J by 0 bases, and 9 bases separated the two germline ends. There are 16 residues in the CDR3. Germline values: CDR1 MNHEY, CDR2 SVGAGI. The CDR3 region has the DNA TGTGCCAGCAGTTACTCGTGGGGGGATAGCAATCAGCCCCAGCATTTT. This encodes CASSYSWGDSNQPQHF.

At least ten counts were recorded for this clonotype. V is TRBV28 and J is TRBJ1-5; D might be TRBD1 (6 bases). Germline V gives CDR1 MDHEN, CDR2 SYDVKM. The V end was cut by 5 bases, the J end by 6 bases, with 20 bases between. The length of the CDR3 is 16 residues. The CDR3 loop reads CASSPQRGGGRQPQHF. The CDR3 DNA follows: TGTGCCAGCAGTCCACAAAGGGGGGGCGGTCGTCAGCCCCAGCATTTT. The complete variable domain, with remaining parts taken from reference TRBV28 and TRBJ1-5, reads DVKVTQSSRYLVKRTGEKVFLECVQDMDHENMFWYRQDPGLGLRLIYFSYDVKMKEKGDIPEGYSVSREKKERFSLILESASTNQTSMYLCASSPQRGGGRQPQHFGDGTRLSIL.

The rearrangement joins TRBV6-2 or TRBV6-3 to TRBJ2-1; the match to TRBD2 covers 7 bases. Germline V gives CDR1 MNHEY, CDR2 SVGEGT. Trimming removed 6 bases from V and 4 bases from J; junction bases left unmatched: 9. The CDR3 sequence is 15 residues long. The CDR3 sequence: CASRPLAGEYNEQFF. In DNA form, the CDR3 reads TGTGCCAGCAGACCCCTGGCGGGAGAGTACAATGAGCAGTTCTTC.

The rearrangement joins TRBV18 to TRBJ2-5; 7 bases match TRBD1. In germline, CDR1 is KGHSH, CDR2 LQKENI. The length of the CDR3 is 15 residues. Losses at the gene ends were 4 bases for V and 5 bases for J; bases not matched to a gene: 10. The CDR3 reads CASSLRQGTGETQYF. CDR3 DNA sequence: TGTGCCAGCTCACTCCGACAGGGAACAGGCGAGACCCAGTACTTC.

This clonotype occurred many times. This chain links TRBV24-1 with TRBJ1-5; D not resolved. CDR1 and CDR2 (germline): KGHDR, SFDVKD. CDR3 length: 13 residues. V was clipped by 8 bases and J by 3 bases, with 10 bases between them. This chain's CDR3 is CATTVGPNQPQHF. CDR3 DNA: TGTGCCACCACTGTCGGCCCCAATCAGCCCCAGCATTTT.

This clonotype was recorded once. With a much larger clone just one base away, this may be a read error. This chain connects TRBV19 to TRBJ2-7; D is possibly TRBD2 (5 bases). The germline CDR1 and CDR2 sequences are LNHDA and SQIVND (reference sequence). The CDR3 contains 15 residues. V was cut by 0 bases and J by 7 bases, with 16 bases left in between. The CDR3 protein is CASSIEGAIPTEQYF. For the CDR3, the DNA is TGTGCCAGTAGTATAGAGGGAGCCATACCAACAGAGCAGTACTTC.

The rearrangement links TRBV20-1 to TRBJ1-5; TRBD1 matches at 9 bases. The CDR3 is 15 amino acids. After removal of 3 bases from V and 9 bases from J, the junction contained 12 bases not matched to a gene. In germline, CDR1 is DFQATT, CDR2 SNEGSKA (reference sequence). CDR3 bases: TGCAGTGCTAGGGATAGACAGGGGGTCACGGGGCCCCAGCATTTT. It specifies CSARDRQGVTGPQHF.

This clonotype was counted many times. This chain links TRBV30 with TRBJ1-2; D call uncertain. Germline V gene sequence: CDR1 GTSNPN, CDR2 SVGIG (reference sequence). V lost 3 bases and J 2 bases, leaving 4 bases between the germline ends. The CDR3 loop spans 11 amino acids. As DNA, the CDR3 is TGTGCCTGGAGGGAGAACTATGGCTACACCTTC. Residues: CAWRENYGYTF.

On this clonotype: A much more abundant neighbour one base away suggests this may be a read error. The V and J genes are TRBV12-3 or TRBV12-4 and TRBJ1-4; TRBD1 agrees at 9 bases. This CDR3 is built from 15 residues. The ends lost 5 bases at V and 3 bases at J; junction bases unmatched: 4. CDR3 bases: TGTGCCAGCAGTGAACGGACAGGGGCTAATGAAAAACTGTTTTTT. Amino acid sequence: CASSERTGANEKLFF.

This clonotype was recorded many times. V and J are TRBV28 and TRBJ1-1, with no clear D. The CDR3 is 12 amino acids. Germline assignment: CDR1 MDHEN and CDR2 SYDVKM. The V gene lost 5 bases and the J gene lost 11 bases, with 15 bases spanning the gap. The CDR3 DNA reads as TGTGCCAGCAGTCCCTCCGGAATTGGGGCTTTCTTT. Translated: CASSPSGIGAFF.

This clonotype was detected ten times or more. The chain is built from TRBV28 and TRBJ1-2, with TRBD1 matching over 7 bases. CDR3 length equals 15 residues. V shed 6 bases and J 4 bases; nucleotides not matched to a gene: 11. Germline V gene data show CDR1 as MDHEN and CDR2 as SYDVKM. CDR3 residues: CASRSVGGSLYGYTF. The CDR3 coding sequence is TGTGCCAGCAGGTCGGTAGGGGGCTCACTCTATGGCTACACCTTC.

This clonotype was seen ten or more times. Here the CDR3 reads CASSQGGEGYIQYF. CDR3 sequence (DNA): TGTGCCAGCAGCCAAGGAGGGGAGGGTTACATTCAGTACTTC. The chain employs TRBV3-1 and TRBJ2-4; TRBD2 aligns across 7 bases. The CDR3 runs 14 residues. Per germline, CDR1 LGHDT and CDR2 YNNKEL (reference sequence). Trimming removed 1 base from V and 8 bases from J; junction bases left unmatched: 5.

The rearrangement uses TRBV14 and TRBJ2-7; D not resolved. Germline V gene data show CDR1 as SGHDN and CDR2 as FVKESK. CDR3 length: 15 residues. With 0 bases removed from V and 2 bases from J, the gap between germline ends came to 11 bases. The CDR3 spells CASSQDGTPTYEQYF. The CDR3 DNA is TGTGCCAGCAGCCAAGACGGCACCCCTACCTACGAGCAGTACTTC.

This clonotype has a handful of counts. CDR3 loop: CASFLTGGGGNTIYF. The CDR3 coding sequence is TGTGCCAGTTTCCTTACAGGGGGAGGAGGAAACACCATATATTTT. This rearrangement joins TRBV19 to TRBJ1-3; 8 bases are a match to TRBD1. The germline V gene encodes CDR1 LNHDA and CDR2 SQIVND (reference sequence). With V trimmed by 8 bases and J by 4 bases, 10 bases remained unmatched. The CDR3 is made up of 15 amino acids.

The rearrangement links TRBV7-2 to TRBJ2-7; D is unclear. V was pared by 5 bases and J by 3 bases, with 11 bases between. CDR1 is SGHTA and CDR2 is FQGNSA in the germline V gene. There are 13 residues in the CDR3. The CDR3 DNA reads TGTGCCAGCAGCCGCCGGAGAAGCTACGAGCAGTACTTC. Protein sequence: CASSRRRSYEQYF.

V and J are TRBV24-1 and TRBJ2-1; the D gene is possibly TRBD1 (6 bases). This CDR3 contains 14 residues. CDR1 and CDR2 (germline): KGHDR, SFDVKD. The V and J ends lost 3 bases and 5 bases respectively, with 10 bases between them. DNA of the CDR3: TGTGCCACCAGTGATCCCGGACAGAACAATGAGCAGTTCTTC. This translates into CATSDPGQNNEQFF.